This T cell receptor beta chain stems from a study of cytomegalovirus exposure and HLA in healthy donors. Study-wide findings and caveats: Most TCR sequences were uncommon, yet certain public TCRs appeared in many donors.

Some clones are missing from TCRdb's copy, which holds only in-frame ones; the method was immunoSEQ multiplex PCR. The repertoire holds about 88,000 clones, with about four fifths as singletons. V lost 3 bases and J 5 bases, leaving 4 bases between the germline ends. Germline V gene data show CDR1 as LNHDA and CDR2 as SQIVND (reference sequence). CDR3 size: 12 residues. Of note for this clone: Its matching antigen is unknown.

The sequenced material came from PBMCs. The rearrangement uses TRBV19 and TRBJ1-4; no clear D gene. This sequence originates from a woman aged 18-29 years in good health and CMV-seropositive. The CDR3 region is CASSMANEKLFF. Here the CDR3 DNA reads TGTGCCAGTAGTATGGCCAATGAAAAACTGTTTTTT.